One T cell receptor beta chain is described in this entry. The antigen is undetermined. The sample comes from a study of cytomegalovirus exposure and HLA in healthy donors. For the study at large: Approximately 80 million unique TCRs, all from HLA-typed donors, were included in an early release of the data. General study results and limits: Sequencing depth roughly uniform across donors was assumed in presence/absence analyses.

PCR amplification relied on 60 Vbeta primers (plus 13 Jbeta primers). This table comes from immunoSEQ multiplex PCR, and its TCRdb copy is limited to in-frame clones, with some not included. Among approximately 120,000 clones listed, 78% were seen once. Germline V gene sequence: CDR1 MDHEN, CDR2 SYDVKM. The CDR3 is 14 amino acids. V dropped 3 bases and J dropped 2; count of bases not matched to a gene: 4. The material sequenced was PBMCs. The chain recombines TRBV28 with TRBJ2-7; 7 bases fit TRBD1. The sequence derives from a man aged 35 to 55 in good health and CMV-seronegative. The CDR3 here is CASSLLGQPYEQYF. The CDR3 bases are TGTGCCAGCAGTTTGTTGGGACAGCCCTACGAGCAGTACTTC. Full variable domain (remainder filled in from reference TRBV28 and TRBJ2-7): DVKVTQSSRYLVKRTGEKVFLECVQDMDHENMFWYRQDPGLGLRLIYFSYDVKMKEKGDIPEGYSVSREKKERFSLILESASTNQTSMYLCASSLLGQPYEQYFGPGTRLTVT.